This TCR beta chain originates from a study of shared clonotypes between healthy human individuals. Study-wide results and caveats: The study generally estimated greater richness for naive than memory subsets.

Here immunoSEQ multiplex PCR was the method, and the copy in TCRdb shows in-frame clones only, minus some. The sample lists about 2.1 million clones, roughly 95% occurring once. As defined, naive CD8 cells were CD45RO-negative and positively selected for CCR7, with terminally differentiated effector memory CD45RA+ cells excluded. Points on this clone: Antigen unknown.

V lost 6 bases and J 2 bases, leaving 7 bases between the germline ends. The CDR3 spans 13 residues. Germline assignment: CDR1 LNHDA and CDR2 SQIVND (reference sequence). Sequences were obtained from naive CD8+ T cells from PBMCs. V gene TRBV19 combines with J gene TRBJ2-2; D gene ambiguous. This TCR derives from a man aged 18 to 29 in good health. Some clones in this sample may be carry-over from other donors' samples. CDR3 residues: CASSPTNTGELFF. DNA for the CDR3: TGTGCCAGTAGCCCGACTAACACCGGGGAGCTGTTTTTT.